This record looks at one TCR beta chain sequence and its context. Its antigen is still unknown. The sample is drawn from a study of brain T cells in children with intractable seizures. The protocol was immunoSEQ multiplex PCR, while the TCRdb copy is restricted to in-frame clones and leaves out a portion. This repertoire shows fewer than 50,000 clones, 90% found once; its top ten account for roughly 6.5%. Sequencing was limited to surgery cases with top T cell transcript signatures in brain tissue. Study-level findings and limits: HCMV serostatus was not known, and viral specificity came from CDR3 similarity only.

The CDR3 has 14 residues. V lost 2 bases and J 1 base, leaving 9 bases between the germline ends. The V gene's germline CDR1 is SGHRS and CDR2 YFSETQ. Sample: peripheral blood, taken at surgery. V and J are TRBV5-1 and TRBJ1-1, with D possibly being TRBD1 (5 bases). This clonotype was sampled from a girl aged 2 to 10 with tuberous sclerosis and intractable seizures. CDR3 in DNA: TGCGCCAGCAGCTTAGACAGAGCGAACACTGAAGCTTTCTTT. It specifies CASSLDRANTEAFF.